The text below deals with one TCR beta chain. The sample comes from a study of control samples from healthy donors and cancer patients. Trimming removed 3 bases from V and 5 bases from J; junction bases left unmatched: 8. Per germline, CDR1 SGDLS and CDR2 YYNGEE. This CDR3 is built from 15 residues. TCRdb keeps only in-frame clones here, not all; method: immunoSEQ multiplex PCR. The sample includes over 25,000 clones, roughly 89% of them seen just once. V is TRBV9 and J is TRBJ2-5, with 9 positions matching TRBD1. The specimen sequenced was PBMCs. The sequence came from a woman between 40 and 55 years old with lung cancer. CDR3 in DNA: TGTGCCAGCAGCGCCGCGGACAGGGGATGGGAGACCCAGTACTTC. Translating gives CASSAADRGWETQYF. Complete variable domain (other parts from reference TRBV9 and TRBJ2-5): DSGVTQTPKHLITATGQRVTLRCSPRSGDLSVYWYQQSLDQGLQFLIQYYNGEERAKGNILERFSAQQFPDLHSELNLSSLELGDSALYFCASSAADRGWETQYFGPGTRLLVL.